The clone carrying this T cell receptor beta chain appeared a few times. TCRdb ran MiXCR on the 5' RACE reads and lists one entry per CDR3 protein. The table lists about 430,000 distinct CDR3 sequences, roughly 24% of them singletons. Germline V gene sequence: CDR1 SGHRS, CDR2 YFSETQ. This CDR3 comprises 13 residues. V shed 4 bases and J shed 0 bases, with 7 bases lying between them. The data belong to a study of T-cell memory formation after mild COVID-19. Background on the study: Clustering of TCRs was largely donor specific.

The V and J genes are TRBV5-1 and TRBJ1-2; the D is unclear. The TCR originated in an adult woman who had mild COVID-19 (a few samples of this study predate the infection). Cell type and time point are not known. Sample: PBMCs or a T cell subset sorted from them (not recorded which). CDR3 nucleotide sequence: TGCGCCAGCAGCCCCGTGGCTAACTATGGCTACACCTTC. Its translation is CASSPVANYGYTF.